Sequencing of this T cell receptor (beta chain) was carried out in a study of spatial heterogeneity in lung cancer. Study at large: Consistent detection of more beta-chain than alpha-chain sequences was observed.

Study-level points and caveats: Resection saw ubiquitous expanded tumor TCRs appear in blood more than follow-up did.

A note on this clonotype: Its antigen is unknown.

TCRdb independently ran MiXCR on the 5' RACE reads; one entry per CDR3 protein. Of about 38,000 distinct CDR3 sequences in the sample, 7.5% were seen once. Documented time point: sample taken at primary tumor resection. Sequencing of whole RNA from tumor, nontumor lung or frozen PBMC involved no sorting. The sequencing used PBMCs, collected at surgery. The clonotype was recovered from a male donor with early-stage non-small cell lung cancer.

In nucleotides, the CDR3 is TGTGCCAGCAGACAACCCAAGGGACAGGGGTTTGATACGCAGTATTTT. Residues: CASRQPKGQGFDTQYF. This chain uses TRBV7-2 with TRBJ2-3; 10 bases are shared with TRBD1. Germline V gene sequence: CDR1 SGHTA, CDR2 FQGNSA. This CDR3 has 16 amino acids. With V trimmed by 6 bases and J by 6 bases, 12 bases remained unmatched.